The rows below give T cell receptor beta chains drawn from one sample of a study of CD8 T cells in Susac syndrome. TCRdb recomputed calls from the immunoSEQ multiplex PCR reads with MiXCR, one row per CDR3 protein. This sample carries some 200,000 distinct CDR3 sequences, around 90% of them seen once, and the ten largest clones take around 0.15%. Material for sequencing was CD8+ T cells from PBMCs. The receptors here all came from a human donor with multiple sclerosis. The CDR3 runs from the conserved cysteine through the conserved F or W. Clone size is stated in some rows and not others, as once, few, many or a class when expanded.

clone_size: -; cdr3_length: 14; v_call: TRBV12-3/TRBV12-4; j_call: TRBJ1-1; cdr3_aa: CASSPPTPEREAFF
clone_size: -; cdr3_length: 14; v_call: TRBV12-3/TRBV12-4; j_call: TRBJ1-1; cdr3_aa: CASSLGLKGTEAFF
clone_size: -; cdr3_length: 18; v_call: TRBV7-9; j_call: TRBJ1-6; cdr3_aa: CASSSFGGQISYNSPLHF
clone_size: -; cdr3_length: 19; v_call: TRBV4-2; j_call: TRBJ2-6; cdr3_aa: CASSQDRASGFTGANVLTF
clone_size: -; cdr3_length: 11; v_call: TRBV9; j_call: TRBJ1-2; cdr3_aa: CASSSLGGYTF
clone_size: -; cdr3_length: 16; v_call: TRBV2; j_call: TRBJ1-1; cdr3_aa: CASSEWAVGGNTEAFF
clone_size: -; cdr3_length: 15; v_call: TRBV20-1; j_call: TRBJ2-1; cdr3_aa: CSARDFRTTYNEQFF
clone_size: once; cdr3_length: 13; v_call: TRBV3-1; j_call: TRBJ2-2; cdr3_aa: CASSQFDSGELFF
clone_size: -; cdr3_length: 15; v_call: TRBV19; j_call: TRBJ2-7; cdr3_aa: CASSNPLADSYEQYF
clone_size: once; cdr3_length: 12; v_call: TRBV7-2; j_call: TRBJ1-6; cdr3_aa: CASSFYVAPLHF
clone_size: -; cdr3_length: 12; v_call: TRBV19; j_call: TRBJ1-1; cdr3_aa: CASSVAGPGAFF
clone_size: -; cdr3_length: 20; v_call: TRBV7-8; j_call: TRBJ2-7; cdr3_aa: CASSLGAFLAGGSSSYEQYF
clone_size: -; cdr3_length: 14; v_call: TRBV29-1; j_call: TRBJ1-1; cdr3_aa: CSGKTGALNTEAFF
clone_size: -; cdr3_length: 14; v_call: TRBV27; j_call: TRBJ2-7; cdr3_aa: CASSWQALGYEQYF
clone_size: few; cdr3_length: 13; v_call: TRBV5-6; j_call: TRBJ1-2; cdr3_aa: CASSLEANYGYTF
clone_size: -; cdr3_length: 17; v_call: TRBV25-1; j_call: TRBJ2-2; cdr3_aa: CASSGQRLTTNTGELFF
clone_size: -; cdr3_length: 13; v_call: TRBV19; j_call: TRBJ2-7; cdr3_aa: CASSWQGHYEQYF
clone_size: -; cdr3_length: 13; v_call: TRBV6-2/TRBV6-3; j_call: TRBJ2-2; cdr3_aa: CASTGGNTGELFF
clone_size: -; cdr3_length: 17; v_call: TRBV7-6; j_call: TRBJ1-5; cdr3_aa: CASSLDPRAGAYQPQHF
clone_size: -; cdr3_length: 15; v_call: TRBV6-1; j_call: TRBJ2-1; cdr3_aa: CASSVGLSEYNEQFF
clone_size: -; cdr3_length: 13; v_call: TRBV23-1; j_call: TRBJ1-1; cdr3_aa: CASAGSKDTEAFF
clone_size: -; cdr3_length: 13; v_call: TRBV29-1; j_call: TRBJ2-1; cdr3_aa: CSVEADPDHEQFF
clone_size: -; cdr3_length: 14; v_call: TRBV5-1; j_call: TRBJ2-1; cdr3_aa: CASSLAQGDNEQFF
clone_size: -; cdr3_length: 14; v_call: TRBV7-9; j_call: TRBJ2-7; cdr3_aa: CASSFRDFSYEQYF
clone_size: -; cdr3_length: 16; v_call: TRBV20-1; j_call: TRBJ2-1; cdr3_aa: CSARENAGLSYNEQFF
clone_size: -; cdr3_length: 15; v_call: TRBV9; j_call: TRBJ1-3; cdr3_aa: CASSVVGGSGDTIYF